One sample yielded the 28 T cell receptor beta chains listed below, sequenced in a study of CD8 T cells in Susac syndrome. RNA, at about 0.45 to 1 ug, was reverse transcribed with random hexamers. MiXCR, run by TCRdb on the immunoSEQ multiplex PCR reads, gives a single entry per CDR3 protein. Of more than 75,000 distinct CDR3 sequences in the sample, approximately 94% are singletons; the top ten hold about 0.25%. The sequenced sample consisted of CD8+ T cells from PBMCs. These receptors were collected from a human donor in good health.

The J gene is TRBJ2-3, the V gene TRBV27; TRBD2 is a possible D gene (6 bases). Deletions cut 6 bases from V and 4 bases from J, with 11 bases between. The CDR3 is 13 amino acids. Germline V CDR1 and CDR2: MNHEY, SMNVEV (reference sequence). The CDR3 reads CASRSGGADTQYF. The CDR3 coding sequence is TGTGCCAGCAGGAGCGGAGGGGCAGATACGCAGTATTTT.

The V and J genes are TRBV13 and TRBJ2-7; 7 bases fit TRBD1. This CDR3 has 13 residues. Germline values: CDR1 PRHDT, CDR2 FYEKMQ (reference sequence). Unmatched junction bases numbered 6, after V lost 7 bases and J lost 3 bases. The CDR3 region has the DNA TGTGCCAGCACCCTGAGGGGGCGCTACGAGCAGTACTTC. Translated: CASTLRGRYEQYF.

The gene calls are TRBV7-6 and TRBJ2-5; D unclear. CDR3 length: 15 amino acids. The germline V and J ends were trimmed by 5 bases and 3 bases, with 16 bases remaining between them. CDR1 and CDR2 (germline): SGHVS, FNYEAQ. The CDR3 DNA reads TGTGCCAGCAGCCCCTTGGGCCTGTCAAAAGAGACCCAGTACTTC. This sequence encodes CASSPLGLSKETQYF.

The chain is built from TRBV20-1 and TRBJ2-5; a weak D match, TRBD1 (6 bases). Per the germline V gene, CDR1 is DFQATT and CDR2 is SNEGSKA (reference sequence). V was clipped by 5 bases and J by 6 bases, with 22 bases between them. This CDR3 spans 15 amino acids. The CDR3 DNA follows: TGCAGTGCTCCGAGGTCGGGCAGGGGTGGAAAGACCCAGTACTTC. It is translated as CSAPRSGRGGKTQYF.

V and J are TRBV3-1 and TRBJ2-3, with D unclear. This CDR3 spans 15 amino acids. Looked up from germline, CDR1 is LGHDT and CDR2 is YNNKEL (reference sequence). Trimming stripped 0 bases from V and 2 bases from J, with 9 bases between. CDR3 DNA: TGTGCCAGCAGCCAAGACTCGCGCTCCACAGATACGCAGTATTTT. Protein product: CASSQDSRSTDTQYF.

The V call is TRBV6-4, the J call TRBJ2-3, with 8 bases identical to TRBD2. Losses at the gene ends were 4 bases for V and 4 bases for J; bases not matched to a gene: 4. Looked up from germline, CDR1 is MRHNA and CDR2 is SNTAGT. The length of the CDR3 is 14 residues. CDR3 sequence reads: CASSAGGPADTQYF. In DNA form, the CDR3 reads TGTGCCAGCAGTGCGGGGGGGCCGGCAGATACGCAGTATTTT.

V and J are TRBV20-1 and TRBJ2-3; 12 positions match TRBD2. The junction had 11 bases not matched to a gene; V was cut back by 0 bases and J by 4 bases. The CDR3 runs to 18 residues. Germline CDR1 reads DFQATT; CDR2 reads SNEGSKA (reference sequence). The DNA of the CDR3 is TGCAGTGCTAGAGACATGGTTCGGACTAGCGGGATGGCAGATACGCAGTATTTT. Translated: CSARDMVRTSGMADTQYF.

This chain connects TRBV7-9 to TRBJ1-1; D is undetermined. Looked up from germline, CDR1 is SEHNR and CDR2 is FQNEAQ (reference sequence). V dropped 5 bases and J dropped 3 bases, with 10 bases sitting between them. CDR3 length: 13 residues. The DNA for the CDR3 is TGTGCCAGCAGCCAACCTGGGGACACTGAAGCTTTCTTT. Encoded protein: CASSQPGDTEAFF.

The V call is TRBV25-1, the J call TRBJ1-2; 7 nucleotides line up with TRBD1. The CDR3 runs to 15 residues. Germline-derived CDR1 and CDR2 are MGHDK and SYGVNS. V shed 3 bases and J 4 bases; nucleotides not matched to a gene: 8. Here the CDR3 DNA reads TGTGCCAGCAGTGAGGGCAGGGGGAGATTCTATGGCTACACCTTC. Its translation is CASSEGRGRFYGYTF.

The chain employs TRBV11-2 and TRBJ1-2; a possible D gene is TRBD1 (5 bases). The CDR3 length is 13 residues. V shed 6 bases and J shed 2 bases, with 10 bases lying between them. In germline, CDR1 is SGHAT, CDR2 FQNNGV. The CDR3 DNA reads as TGTGCCAGCAGACTGTCAGGGAACTATGGCTACACCTTC. This encodes CASRLSGNYGYTF.

The V call is TRBV9, the J call TRBJ2-7; D not certain. Trimming took 4 bases from V and 10 from J, leaving 15 bases between them. The CDR3 length is 12 residues. Germline CDR1 and CDR2: SGDLS and YYNGEE. CDR3 sequence: CASSSPAPQQYF. The CDR3 nucleotides are TGTGCCAGCAGCTCCCCCGCGCCACAACAGTACTTC. The full variable domain, with the rest looked up from reference TRBV9 and TRBJ2-7, is DSGVTQTPKHLITATGQRVTLRCSPRSGDLSVYWYQQSLDQGLQFLIQYYNGEERAKGNILERFSAQQFPDLHSELNLSSLELGDSALYFCASSSPAPQQYFGPGTRLTVT.

The chain links TRBV27 to TRBJ2-7; possible D gene TRBD2, 5 bases. V was cut by 0 bases and J by 2 bases, with 14 bases left in between. The germline V gene encodes CDR1 MNHEY and CDR2 SMNVEV (reference sequence). The CDR3 is 16 residues long. CDR3 amino acids: CASSLSADGGAYEQYV. CDR3 DNA sequence: TGTGCCAGCAGTTTATCGGCCGACGGAGGAGCCTACGAGCAGTACGTC.

The V call is TRBV29-1, the J call TRBJ1-2; D is perhaps TRBD1 (6 bases). Germline CDR1 and CDR2: SQVTM and ANQGSEA. This CDR3 comprises 13 residues. V dropped 6 bases and J dropped 3 bases, with 14 bases sitting between them. The CDR3 spells CSVTHRDDYGYTF. CDR3 bases: TGCAGCGTCACTCACAGGGACGACTATGGCTACACCTTC.

The chain has TRBV4-1 and TRBJ2-1; D is uncertain. Trimming shortened V by 0 bases and J by 0 bases, and 9 bases separated the two germline ends. CDR3 length equals 16 residues. CDR1 and CDR2 (germline): MGHRA, YSYEKL. The CDR3: CASSQDTASSYNEQFF. Written as DNA, the CDR3 is TGCGCCAGCAGCCAAGATACCGCGAGCTCCTACAATGAGCAGTTCTTC.

This rearrangement joins TRBV4-3 to TRBJ2-1; D is unresolved. The CDR3 spans 15 residues. The V end was cut by 0 bases, the J end by 6 bases, with 12 bases between. The germline gives CDR1 LGHNA, CDR2 YSLEER. CDR3 region: CASSQDSTKANEQFF. The CDR3 coding sequence is TGCGCCAGCAGCCAAGATTCGACCAAGGCCAATGAGCAGTTCTTC.

The rearrangement links TRBV20-1 to TRBJ1-1; D might be TRBD1 (6 bases). Per germline, CDR1 DFQATT and CDR2 SNEGSKA (reference sequence). This CDR3 comprises 16 residues. V was trimmed by 6 bases and J by 6 bases, leaving 26 bases between them. CDR3: CSAETLGGQRVAEAFF. The DNA for the CDR3 is TGCAGTGCGGAGACTCTAGGTGGACAGAGGGTGGCTGAAGCTTTCTTT.

The chain carries TRBV6-2 or TRBV6-3 and TRBJ2-7; 9 bases are shared with TRBD1. Germline V lookup: CDR1 MNHEY, CDR2 SVGEGT. The CDR3 covers 15 residues. V trimming: 6 bases; J trimming: 6 bases; junction bases outside the gene matches: 12. CDR3 bases: TGTGCCAGCAGCCATCCGGGACAGGGAAGGTTCGAGCAGTACTTC. This encodes CASSHPGQGRFEQYF.

J is TRBJ1-5 and V is TRBV20-1; a possible D gene is TRBD1 (5 bases). The CDR3 is 14 amino acids. Trimming cost V 5 bases and J 0 bases, with 11 bases left between them. Germline V gives CDR1 DFQATT, CDR2 SNEGSKA (reference sequence). The CDR3 is CSAPDSNSNQPQHF. CDR3 nucleotide sequence: TGCAGTGCTCCCGACAGCAATAGCAATCAGCCCCAGCATTTT.

The DNA of the CDR3 is TGTGCCTGGAGTGATGGGGAGAGCACTGAAGCTTTCTTT. Amino acids: CAWSDGESTEAFF. The chain carries TRBV30 and TRBJ1-1, with D hard to call. Trimming removed 1 base from V and 4 bases from J, with 10 bases in between. CDR1 GTSNPN and CDR2 SVGIG come from the germline V gene (reference sequence). This CDR3 has 13 residues.

The chain has TRBV4-3 and TRBJ2-2; D may be TRBD2 (6 bases). The CDR3 runs 19 residues. Germline V gene sequence: CDR1 LGHNA, CDR2 YSLEER. Between the trimmed V and J ends, which lost 0 bases and 6 bases, there was a span of 23 bases. CDR3: CASSQERESTGSFPGELFF. The CDR3 nucleotides are TGCGCCAGCAGCCAAGAACGGGAGTCGACGGGAAGTTTCCCCGGGGAGCTGTTTTTT.

This clonotype was recorded only once. The chain employs TRBV5-1 and TRBJ2-3; 11 bases align to TRBD2. V trimming: 2 bases; J trimming: 5 bases; junction bases outside the gene matches: 7. The germline gives CDR1 SGHRS, CDR2 YFSETQ. The length of the CDR3 is 16 residues. The CDR3 bases are TGCGCCAGCAGCTTCGTAGCGGGAGGGCAGGAAGATACGCAGTATTTT. Protein product: CASSFVAGGQEDTQYF.

This clonotype was observed a single time. The chain uses TRBV5-1 and TRBJ2-5; the D gene is possibly TRBD1 (6 bases). Germline lookup yields CDR1 SGHRS and CDR2 YFSETQ. The CDR3 has 14 amino acids. V lost 0 bases and J lost 1, with 7 bases in between. The CDR3 protein is CASSLATGQETQYF. The CDR3 region has the DNA TGCGCCAGCAGCTTGGCGACAGGCCAAGAGACCCAGTACTTC.

The rearrangement links TRBV19 to TRBJ2-6; no definite D call. Germline assignment: CDR1 LNHDA and CDR2 SQIVND (reference sequence). V lost 2 bases and J lost 0, with 5 bases in between. The CDR3 extends over 15 amino acids. The DNA of the CDR3 is TGTGCCAGTAGTATAACAGTCTCTGGGGCCAACGTCCTGACTTTC. Residues: CASSITVSGANVLTF.

The chain carries TRBV6-6 and TRBJ2-1; D is unresolved. Germline V gene lookup returns CDR1 MNHNY and CDR2 SVGAGI (reference sequence). V was clipped by 2 bases and J by 8 bases, with 1 base between them. The CDR3 totals 10 residues. The CDR3 loop reads CASSYDEQFF. In DNA, the CDR3 is TGTGCCAGCAGTTACGATGAGCAGTTCTTC.

The rearrangement joins TRBV6-5 to TRBJ2-1; 11 bases line up with TRBD2. Germline-derived CDR1 and CDR2 are MNHEY and SVGAGI. With 0 bases clipped from V and 6 bases from J, the junction kept 4 bases outside the gene matches. The CDR3 consists of 16 residues. CDR3 loop: CASSYSQGLAANEQFF. CDR3 nucleotides: TGTGCCAGCAGTTACTCCCAGGGACTAGCGGCCAATGAGCAGTTCTTC.

This clonotype was detected only once. This chain uses TRBV20-1 with TRBJ2-1; D gene unclear. The CDR3 covers 13 residues. Germline V lookup: CDR1 DFQATT, CDR2 SNEGSKA (reference sequence). V was shortened by 6 bases and J by 3 bases, with 12 bases between the two germline ends. CDR3 sequence (DNA): TGCAGTGCCCACTTAGCAGACTACAATGAGCAGTTCTTC. This encodes CSAHLADYNEQFF.

The genes are TRBV7-9 and TRBJ2-1, with D perhaps TRBD1 (6 bases). V was clipped by 0 bases and J by 9 bases, with 12 bases between them. Germline CDR1 reads SEHNR; CDR2 reads FQNEAQ (reference sequence). The CDR3 spans 14 residues. For the CDR3, the DNA is TGTGCCAGCAGCTTAGCCTCCAGGGGTATTGAGCAGTTCTTC. Its protein is CASSLASRGIEQFF.

The table lists this clonotype with a count of one. The chain is built from TRBV5-6 and TRBJ2-7; 7 nucleotides agree with TRBD1. V was pared by 4 bases and J by 4 bases, with 8 bases of the junction left unmatched. Germline lookup yields CDR1 SGHDT and CDR2 YYEEEE. This CDR3 has 14 amino acids. CDR3 nucleotide sequence: TGTGCCAGCAGCAGCAGGACAGGCGTGTACGAGCAGTACTTC. Residues: CASSSRTGVYEQYF.